This T cell receptor (beta chain) was identified during a study of T cell responses to AZD1222 COVID-19 vaccine. Profiled with immunoSEQ multiplex PCR; TCRdb holds only in-frame clones, not every one. The sample lists roughly 97,000 clones; 75% to 90% were seen once. V was clipped by 5 bases and J by 3 bases; unmatched bases: 6. Germline V CDR1 and CDR2: LNHDA, SQIVND (reference sequence). The CDR3 totals 15 residues. This TCR came from an adult in good health. The rearrangement links TRBV19 to TRBJ1-4; TRBD1 matches 7 bases. The specimen comprised peripheral blood, sampled on day 0 of AZD1222 vaccination. CDR3 DNA sequence: TGTGCCAGTAGTCGACAGGGTCTGGCTAATGAAAAACTGTTTTTT. Its protein product is CASSRQGLANEKLFF.